A single sample gave rise to the 32 T cell receptor beta chains below, sequenced in a study of blood T cell repertoires in COVID-19. Profiling relied on immunoSEQ multiplex PCR, and the TCRdb table lists in-frame clones only, not all of them. The profile shows under 450,000 clones, approximately 84% of them singletons. Sequenced sample: PBMCs or T cells enriched from blood (not recorded which). The receptors were gathered from a woman aged 25 to 39 who had recovered from COVID-19.

Of note for this clone: The junction departs from germline at one end; a sequencing error may be responsible. The chain combines TRBV7-8 with TRBJ1-1; unclear D gene. Germline V gene data show CDR1 as SGHVS and CDR2 as FQNEAQ. The length of the CDR3 is 13 residues. CDR3 in amino acids: CANSLGTALEAFF. CDR3 DNA: TGTGCCAACAGCCTAGGAACAGCACTTGAAGCTTTCTTT.

The rearrangement uses TRBV5-5 and TRBJ1-2; 7 nucleotides match TRBD1. Germline-derived CDR1 and CDR2 are SGHKS and YYEKEE (reference sequence). The V gene end was trimmed by 4 bases and the J gene end by 7 bases; junction bases not matched to a gene: 10. The CDR3 length is 14 residues. CDR3 in DNA: TGTGCCAGCAGCCATCCGGGACAGTCAATTGGCTACACCTTC. It yields the protein CASSHPGQSIGYTF.

This clone was observed once. The chain employs TRBV3-1 (or the pseudogene TRBV3-2) and TRBJ2-2, with D perhaps matching TRBD2 (5 bases). V lost 2 bases, J lost 7 bases, and 14 bases lay in between. Germline CDR1 and CDR2: LGHDT and YNNKEL (reference sequence). The CDR3 extends over 15 amino acids. CDR3 residues: CASSQSEGSGGELFF. The CDR3 region has the DNA TGTGCCAGCAGCCAATCTGAAGGCAGCGGCGGGGAGCTGTTTTTT.

The chain is built from TRBV4-1 and TRBJ2-5, with a tentative D call TRBD1 (6 bases). Trimming pared 3 bases from V and 4 bases from J, leaving 18 bases between. Looked up from germline, CDR1 is MGHRA and CDR2 is YSYEKL. The CDR3 is 16 residues long. DNA of the CDR3: TGCGCCAGCAGCCATCTTGCGGCAGGGGATATAGAGACCCAGTACTTC. It is translated as CASSHLAAGDIETQYF.

The V gene is TRBV11-2, the J gene TRBJ2-7; D may be TRBD2 (6 bases). Germline-derived CDR1 and CDR2 are SGHAT and FQNNGV. This CDR3 region has 14 residues. Deletions cut 1 base from V and 3 bases from J, with 10 bases between. The CDR3 DNA sequence: TGTGCCAGCAGCTTAGTGGAGGGTAGCTACGAGCAGTACTTC. Its translation: CASSLVEGSYEQYF.

The chain's CDR3 is CASSSQTGGINEKLFF. CDR3 nucleotide sequence: TGTGCCAGCAGTTCTCAGACAGGGGGAATTAATGAAAAACTGTTTTTT. The chain is built from TRBV28 and TRBJ1-4; 9 nucleotides line up with TRBD1. Germline V lookup: CDR1 MDHEN, CDR2 SYDVKM. The CDR3 consists of 16 residues. The V and J ends lost 4 bases and 4 bases, in that order; junction bases with no gene match: 7.

The chain is built from TRBV19 and TRBJ1-5; no firm D call. CDR3 size: 15 residues. Between the trimmed V and J ends, which lost 3 bases and 0 bases, there was a span of 9 bases. CDR1 and CDR2 from the germline V gene are LNHDA and SQIVND (reference sequence). Here the CDR3 reads CASSIFTASNQPQHF. In nucleotides, the CDR3 is TGTGCCAGTAGTATCTTTACAGCTAGCAATCAGCCCCAGCATTTT.

The count of this clone is one. This chain uses TRBV6-4 with TRBJ1-2; 11 bases match TRBD1. The CDR3 is 15 residues long. Germline loops: CDR1 MRHNA, CDR2 SNTAGT. J was trimmed by 4 bases and V by 4 bases; bases with no gene match: 5. The CDR3 is CASSADRGRVYGYTF. In DNA, the CDR3 is TGTGCCAGCAGTGCGGACAGGGGGCGCGTCTATGGCTACACCTTC.

This clone was picked up one time. V gene TRBV29-1 combines with J gene TRBJ2-4; TRBD1 matches at 7 bases. Trimming took 4 bases from V and 0 from J; bases not matched to a gene: 3. Germline values: CDR1 SQVTM, CDR2 ANQGSEA. The CDR3 is 14 residues long. The CDR3 DNA is TGCAGCGTTGTTCAGGGGGTAGCCAAAAACATTCAGTACTTC. It encodes CSVVQGVAKNIQYF.

The chain has TRBV5-1 and TRBJ2-3, with 8 positions matching TRBD2. The CDR3 loop spans 16 amino acids. V was clipped by 4 bases and J by 2 bases; unmatched bases: 9. Looked up from germline, CDR1 is SGHRS and CDR2 is YFSETQ. CDR3 sequence reads: CASSKDSGAVTDTQYF. The CDR3 coding sequence is TGCGCCAGCAGCAAAGATAGCGGGGCCGTCACAGATACGCAGTATTTT. Using reference TRBV5-1 and TRBJ2-3 for the parts outside the CDR3, the full variable domain is KAGVTQTPRYLIKTRGQQVTLSCSPISGHRSVSWYQQTPGQGLQFLFEYFSETQRNKGNFPGRFSGRQFSNSRSEMNVSTLELGDSALYLCASSKDSGAVTDTQYFGPGTRLTVL.

This clone showed up just once. The chain couples TRBV27 to TRBJ1-2; no clear D. Germline CDR1 and CDR2: MNHEY and SMNVEV (reference sequence). The V end was cut by 2 bases, the J end by 1 base, with 11 bases between. CDR3 length: 15 amino acids. CDR3 nucleotide sequence: TGTGCCAGCAGTTTAACGCCGGGGTTTAACTATGGCTACACCTTC. Encoded protein: CASSLTPGFNYGYTF.

This sequence joins TRBV28 and TRBJ2-1, with 12 positions matching TRBD2. Germline trimming cut 1 base from V and 7 bases from J; bases unmatched to any gene: 5. This CDR3 spans 16 amino acids. CDR1 is MDHEN and CDR2 is SYDVKM in the germline V gene. The CDR3 DNA is TGTGCCAGCAGTTTATTTCCTAGCGGGAGGGGAAATGAGCAGTTCTTC. Translated, it gives CASSLFPSGRGNEQFF.

Only one count was recorded for this clone. The CDR3 here is CASSLDSPYEQYF. The CDR3 DNA follows: TGTGCCAGCAGCTTGGACAGCCCATACGAGCAGTACTTC. The V and J genes are TRBV5-4 and TRBJ2-7; no firm D call. CDR3 length: 13 residues. In germline, CDR1 is SGHNT, CDR2 YYREEE (reference sequence). The germline V and J ends were trimmed by 0 bases and 4 bases, with 8 bases remaining between them.

This clone came up a few times. This chain connects TRBV13 to TRBJ2-7; 12 bases agree with TRBD2. CDR1 is PRHDT, CDR2 FYEKMQ, per germline (reference sequence). The CDR3 sequence is 17 residues long. V lost 3 bases, J lost 3 bases, and 9 bases stayed unmatched. The CDR3 nucleotides are TGTGCCAGCAGCTTGCGACTAGCGGGAGTCTGGGGCTACGAGCAGTACTTC. This sequence encodes CASSLRLAGVWGYEQYF. The full variable domain, its missing parts supplied by reference TRBV13 and TRBJ2-7, is AAGVIQSPRHLIKEKRETATLKCYPIPRHDTVYWYQQGPGQDPQFLISFYEKMQSDKGSIPDRFSAQQFSDYHSELNMSSLELGDSALYFCASSLRLAGVWGYEQYFGPGTRLTVT.

J is TRBJ2-7 and V is TRBV4-2; 8 bases fit TRBD2. Trimming at V came to 3 bases and at J to 10 bases, leaving 14 bases not matched to a gene. There are 15 residues in the CDR3. Germline CDR1 is LGHNA and CDR2 is YNFKEQ. The CDR3 nucleotides read TGTGCCAGCAGCCAGGGGGGGGTTAGCGGGGAGCCTCAGTACTTC. Amino acid sequence: CASSQGGVSGEPQYF.

This clone has just one count. The gene calls are TRBV6-5 and TRBJ2-7; D remains ambiguous. This CDR3 is 15 amino acids long. Trimming shortened V by 2 bases and J by 0 bases, and 11 bases separated the two germline ends. Per germline, CDR1 MNHEY and CDR2 SVGAGI. CDR3 DNA: TGTGCCAGCAGTTACAATCTACTTTACTCCTACGAGCAGTACTTC. Translation gives CASSYNLLYSYEQYF.

The chain recombines TRBV9 with TRBJ2-2, with TRBD1 matching 11 bases. V lost 4 bases and J lost 4; bases outside the gene matches: 3. CDR1 is SGDLS and CDR2 is YYNGEE in the germline V gene. This CDR3 is 15 amino acids long. The CDR3 here is CASSIGTGGTGELFF. For the CDR3, the DNA is TGTGCCAGCAGCATTGGGACAGGGGGCACCGGGGAGCTGTTTTTT.

This clone was seen a few times. This rearrangement joins TRBV28 to TRBJ1-5; tentative D call: TRBD1 (6 bases). The V gene's germline CDR1 is MDHEN and CDR2 SYDVKM. V shed 6 bases and J shed 7 bases, with 16 bases lying between them. The CDR3 is made up of 14 amino acids. In DNA, the CDR3 is TGTGCCAGCAGAGCCTCCAGGGGCGGACAGCCCCAGCATTTT. Protein: CASRASRGGQPQHF.

Comments on this clone: One end of the junction is discordant with germline, which a read error may explain. This chain joins TRBV25-1 and TRBJ2-1; 16 bases are shared with TRBD2. Germline CDR1 MGHDK, CDR2 SYGVNS. This CDR3 spans 16 amino acids. The CDR3 spells CASTGTSGGVYHEQFF. The CDR3 nucleotides are TGTGCCAGCACCGGGACTAGCGGGGGGGTCTACCATGAGCAGTTCTTC.

The CDR3 coding sequence is TGTGCCAGCAGTTTACAGGGCCGGGGCTACACCTTC. Its protein is CASSLQGRGYTF. J is TRBJ1-2 and V is TRBV11-1, with a weak D call TRBD1 (6 bases). The V gene's germline CDR1 is SGHAT and CDR2 FQDESV (reference sequence). This CDR3 spans 12 amino acids. The V end lost 6 bases, the J end lost 8 bases, and 13 bases lay between the germline ends.

A few counts support this clone. The chain couples TRBV21-1 to TRBJ2-4; the table calls TRBD1, which could not be checked here. TRBV21-1 is a pseudogene. The CDR3 extends over 16 amino acids. CDR3 bases: TGTGCCAGCAGCAAGGAACGGGACACTTCCAAAAACATTCAGTACTTC. It is translated as CASSKERDTSKNIQYF.

V and J are TRBV28 and TRBJ1-1, with a possible D match to TRBD1 (6 bases). The germline V gene encodes CDR1 MDHEN and CDR2 SYDVKM. The CDR3 runs to 14 residues. Deletions cut 3 bases from V and 4 bases from J, with 12 bases between. The CDR3 DNA reads TGTGCCAGCAGTTTGGGGGCGGTGACCACTGAAGCTTTCTTT. Protein product: CASSLGAVTTEAFF.

The CDR3 DNA follows: TGTGCCAGCAGCGTAGAAACGGCAGGGTCTAGCACAGATACGCAGTATTTT. Protein: CASSVETAGSSTDTQYF. The genes are TRBV9 and TRBJ2-3; possibly TRBD1 for D (5 bases). The germline gives CDR1 SGDLS, CDR2 YYNGEE. The V end lost 0 bases, the J end lost 0 bases, and 14 bases lay between the germline ends. CDR3 length: 17 residues.

This clone showed up just once. The CDR3 loop reads CASSETEYNEQFF. As DNA, the CDR3 is TGTGCCAGCAGTGAAACAGAATACAATGAGCAGTTCTTC. The chain couples TRBV6-1 to TRBJ2-1; D is undetermined. Per germline, CDR1 MNHNS and CDR2 SASEGT. Trimming stripped 2 bases from V and 4 bases from J, with 6 bases between. The CDR3 has 13 amino acids.

This chain links TRBV6-5 with TRBJ1-2; D is perhaps TRBD1 (5 bases). Trimming left V 5 bases short and J 5 bases short, with 18 bases between. Per germline, CDR1 MNHEY and CDR2 SVGAGI. There are 15 residues in the CDR3. CDR3 residues: CASSPGTAGLYGYTF. As DNA, the CDR3 is TGTGCCAGCAGTCCCGGGACCGCGGGACTTTATGGCTACACCTTC.

This sequence joins TRBV3-1 (or the pseudogene TRBV3-2) and TRBJ1-1, with a weak D call TRBD1 (5 bases). Germline lookup yields CDR1 LGHDT and CDR2 YNNKEL (reference sequence). The CDR3 runs 13 residues. Trimming left V 0 bases short and J 6 bases short, with 8 bases between. The chain's CDR3 is CASSQDEGAEAFF. CDR3 nucleotides: TGTGCCAGCAGCCAAGATGAAGGGGCTGAAGCTTTCTTT.

The rearrangement joins TRBV19 to TRBJ2-1, with 10 bases aligning to TRBD1. The V segment lost 3 bases and the J segment 3 bases; nucleotides outside the gene matches: 2. This CDR3 region has 15 residues. Germline V gene sequence: CDR1 LNHDA, CDR2 SQIVND (reference sequence). The DNA of the CDR3 is TGTGCCAGTAGTATTGGGGACAGGGGCTACAATGAGCAGTTCTTC. Protein product: CASSIGDRGYNEQFF.

The gene calls are TRBV3-1 (or the pseudogene TRBV3-2) and TRBJ1-2; 7 bases line up with TRBD1. The germline V gene encodes CDR1 LGHDT and CDR2 YNNKEL (reference sequence). V was pared by 0 bases and J by 3 bases, with 4 bases of the junction left unmatched. The CDR3 is 15 amino acids. CDR3 region: CASSQESGTDYGYTF. The CDR3 bases are TGTGCCAGCAGCCAAGAGTCAGGGACAGACTATGGCTACACCTTC.

The chain is built from TRBV6-5 and TRBJ1-2, with D perhaps TRBD1 (6 bases). Germline V gene sequence: CDR1 MNHEY, CDR2 SVGAGI. V lost 2 bases and J 4 bases, leaving 14 bases between the germline ends. CDR3 size: 15 residues. The chain's CDR3 is CASSYDRKPSYGYTF. As DNA, the CDR3 is TGTGCCAGCAGTTACGACAGGAAACCAAGCTATGGCTACACCTTC.

CDR3 residues: CASSLRVAGYGYTF. CDR3 DNA: TGTGCCAGCAGCTTGAGGGTGGCGGGATATGGCTACACCTTC. The genes are TRBV5-4 and TRBJ1-2; no clear D. The CDR3 covers 14 residues. Trimming pared 1 base from V and 5 bases from J, leaving 12 bases between. Germline CDR1 SGHNT, CDR2 YYREEE (reference sequence).

V is TRBV2 and J is TRBJ2-5, with TRBD2 matching over 8 bases. V dropped 2 bases and J dropped 4; count of bases not matched to a gene: 3. Germline CDR1 is SNHLY and CDR2 is FYNNEI. The CDR3 is 14 amino acids. CDR3 DNA: TGTGCCAGCAGTGAATCCCGGGGGGGAGAGACCCAGTACTTC. Amino acids: CASSESRGGETQYF.

The gene calls are TRBV7-8 and TRBJ1-6; D might be TRBD1 (6 bases). Per germline, CDR1 SGHVS and CDR2 FQNEAQ. The CDR3 is 14 amino acids. V lost 2 bases to trimming and J lost 8 bases, with 10 bases between them. The CDR3 DNA sequence: TGTGCCAGCAGCTTACAGGGGAGGGATTCACCCCTCCACTTT. Protein: CASSLQGRDSPLHF.